This TCR beta chain was recovered during a study of response to subunit inactivated influenza vaccine. Points from the study as a whole: Every seasonal influenza vaccination brings in few new T cells, the authors suggested.

This clonotype was detected only a few times. As yet, its antigen is unknown. The CDR3 totals 14 residues. The germline V and J ends were trimmed by 3 bases and 7 bases, with 13 bases remaining between them. Germline loops: CDR1 SGHTA, CDR2 FQGNSA. TCRdb re-analysed the RT-PCR reads in MiXCR, keeping a single row per CDR3 protein. This table has 200,000 to 300,000 distinct CDR3 sequences, 12% appearing once. The sample here was non-naive T cells sorted from PBMCs, taken approximately 15 days before vaccination. This sequence joins TRBV7-2 and TRBJ2-1, with D perhaps matching TRBD2 (6 bases). The TCR was taken from a middle-aged man who received an inactivated influenza vaccine. CDR3: CASSLGGPQNEQFF. In nucleotides, the CDR3 is TGTGCCAGCAGCTTGGGGGGACCTCAGAATGAGCAGTTCTTC.